The TCR beta chain described here comes from a study of T-cell memory formation after mild COVID-19. This clonotype was picked up many times. Germline values: CDR1 MNHEY, CDR2 SVGEGT. The CDR3 runs 15 residues. V gave up 2 bases and J gave up 0 bases, with 10 bases separating them. TCRdb ran MiXCR on the 5' RACE reads and lists one entry per CDR3 protein. The sample lists around 300,000 distinct CDR3 sequences; 19% were seen once. The TCR comes from a man aged 18 to 35 who had mild COVID-19 (a few samples of this study predate the infection). Cell type and time point are not known. Sequenced sample: PBMCs or a T cell subset sorted from them (not recorded which). This sequence joins TRBV6-2 or TRBV6-3 and TRBJ2-5; D not resolved. The CDR3 DNA reads as TGTGCCAGCAGTTACGGGTTAGGGTACCAAGAGACCCAGTACTTC. It encodes CASSYGLGYQETQYF.